A selection of T cell receptor beta chains follows, all from one sample in a study of OX40 agonist ivuxolimab in advanced cancers. Assay: immunoSEQ multiplex PCR; the TCRdb copy retains only in-frame clones and omits some. The profile shows nearly 110,000 clones, over 75% of them singletons. Source: CD4+ or CD8+ T cells sorted from blood, taken in a trial of the OX40 agonist ivuxolimab. These receptors originate from an adult with an advanced solid tumor such as melanoma, head and neck, liver or kidney cancer. CDR3s include the opening cysteine and the closing phenylalanine or tryptophan. Fields, in order: J gene, CDR3 length, clone size, V gene, D gene, CDR3 protein, CDR3 DNA. A D gene is named only where the DNA matches it firmly. Expanded clones are given a class, and other clones once, few, many or no size at all.

TRBJ2-2	14	NA	TRBV18	NA	CASSPDRNTGELFF	TGTGCCAGCTCACCGGACAGGAACACCGGGGAGCTGTTTTTT
TRBJ2-6	15	NA	TRBV2	NA	CASTSGGSGANVLTF	TGTGCCAGCACTTCTGGGGGGTCTGGGGCCAACGTCCTGACTTTC
TRBJ2-1	13	NA	TRBV6-5	NA	CASSAIGYNEQFF	TGTGCCAGCAGTGCCATAGGGTACAATGAGCAGTTCTTC
TRBJ1-3	15	NA	TRBV5-1	NA	CASSRGAGGENTIYF	TGCGCCAGCAGCCGAGGAGCCGGGGGGGAAAACACCATATATTTT
TRBJ1-2	11	NA	TRBV6-5	NA	CASSDVYGYTF	TGTGCCAGCAGTGATGTGTATGGCTACACCTTC
TRBJ1-1	14	NA	TRBV30	TRBD1	CAWSQGGANTEAFF	TGTGCCTGGAGCCAGGGGGGCGCGAACACTGAAGCTTTCTTT
TRBJ2-3	16	NA	TRBV18	NA	CASSPITGAVTDTQYF	TGTGCCAGCTCACCTATTACCGGAGCGGTAACAGATACGCAGTATTTT
TRBJ2-2	15	NA	TRBV19	TRBD1	CASSIGTGNTGELFF	TGTGCCAGTAGTATAGGGACAGGGAACACCGGGGAGCTGTTTTTT
TRBJ2-7	14	NA	TRBV7-2	NA	CASSFGFISYEQYF	TGTGCCAGCAGCTTTGGTTTCATCTCCTACGAGCAGTACTTC
TRBJ2-7	16	NA	TRBV7-9	TRBD1	CASSPFTGTGESEQYF	TGTGCCAGCAGCCCGTTTACCGGGACAGGGGAGAGCGAGCAGTACTTC
TRBJ2-3	14	NA	TRBV5-1	NA	CASSGPTSTDTQYF	TGCGCCAGCAGCGGACCTACTAGCACAGATACGCAGTATTTT
TRBJ2-5	14	NA	TRBV2	NA	CASRRAPYQETQYF	TGTGCCAGCAGGAGGGCTCCGTACCAAGAGACCCAGTACTTC
TRBJ1-5	12	NA	TRBV27	NA	CASRAIGGPEHF	TGTGCCAGCAGGGCAATAGGGGGTCCTGAGCATTTT
TRBJ2-5	12	NA	TRBV6-1	NA	CASSEHRETQYF	TGTGCCAGCAGTGAACATAGAGAGACCCAGTACTTC
TRBJ1-6	16	NA	TRBV7-9	TRBD1	CASSLTGAFGNSPLHF	TGTGCCAGCAGCTTAACAGGGGCTTTTGGCAATTCACCCCTCCACTTT
TRBJ1-5	14	NA	TRBV18	NA	CASSPGRGPQPQHF	TGTGCCAGCTCACCCGGAAGAGGACCCCAGCCCCAGCATTTT
TRBJ1-5	14	NA	TRBV28	NA	CASSFGRVDQPQHF	TGTGCCAGCAGTTTCGGCCGCGTAGATCAGCCCCAGCATTTT
TRBJ2-7	16	NA	TRBV28	TRBD2	CASSLWISGGRYEQYF	TGTGCCAGCAGTTTATGGATAAGCGGGGGCCGGTACGAGCAGTACTTC
TRBJ2-1	12	NA	TRBV7-8	NA	CASSPQINEQFF	TGTGCCAGCAGCCCCCAGATCAATGAGCAGTTCTTC
TRBJ1-5	13	NA	TRBV5-1	TRBD1	CASSKGADQPQHF	TGCGCCAGCAGCAAGGGGGCGGATCAGCCCCAGCATTTT
TRBJ1-2	15	NA	TRBV6-6	TRBD1	CASSKGQGESYGYTF	TGTGCCAGCAGTAAGGGACAGGGGGAGTCCTATGGCTACACCTTC
TRBJ2-1	15	NA	TRBV6-4	TRBD1	CASRSPGQGGDEQFF	TGTGCCAGCAGATCTCCGGGACAGGGTGGGGATGAGCAGTTCTTC
TRBJ2-3	15	NA	TRBV5-1	TRBD1	CASSSGTGGTDTQYF	TGCGCCAGCAGCTCGGGGACAGGGGGGACAGATACGCAGTATTTT
TRBJ2-2	16	NA	TRBV4-3	TRBD2	CASSQKPGGNTGELFF	TGCGCCAGCAGCCAAAAACCGGGGGGGAACACCGGGGAGCTGTTTTTT
TRBJ2-7	15	once	TRBV7-9	TRBD1	CASSQSKTGSNEQYF	TGTGCCAGCAGCCAATCGAAGACAGGGAGCAACGAGCAGTACTTC
TRBJ1-1	11	NA	TRBV7-9	NA	CASSITREAFF	TGTGCCAGCTCCATCACGAGGGAAGCTTTCTTT
TRBJ2-2	14	NA	TRBV19	TRBD1	CASKTGQLTGELFF	TGTGCCAGTAAAACGGGACAGCTCACCGGGGAGCTGTTTTTT
TRBJ1-3	15	NA	TRBV28	NA	CASSLWGGSGNTIYF	TGTGCCAGCAGTTTATGGGGGGGATCTGGAAACACCATATATTTT
TRBJ2-1	16	NA	TRBV27	TRBD1	CASSLLGGSSYNEQFF	TGTGCCAGCAGTTTATTAGGGGGCAGCTCCTACAATGAGCAGTTCTTC
TRBJ2-1	13	NA	TRBV19	TRBD1	CASRIQGMHEQFF	TGTGCCAGTAGGATACAGGGGATGCATGAGCAGTTCTTC
TRBJ2-3	13	NA	TRBV11-2	NA	CASSLGAADTQYF	TGTGCCAGCAGCTTGGGGGCGGCAGATACGCAGTATTTT